This T cell receptor beta chain was identified during a study of T cell changes during pregnancy in multiple sclerosis. TCRdb's copy holds only in-frame clones and misses some; the assay was immunoSEQ multiplex PCR. The table includes 50,000 to 65,000 clones, about 92% detected once. V was shortened by 2 bases and J by 5 bases, with 10 bases between the two germline ends. The CDR3 spans 14 residues. Germline-derived CDR1 and CDR2 are KGHSH and LQKENI. This sequence originates from a female donor with multiple sclerosis, enrolled in a pregnancy study. The material sequenced was CD8+ T cells from peripheral blood mononuclear cells, taken before pregnancy. The chain joins TRBV18 to TRBJ2-1, with D hard to call. The CDR3 spells CASSPVSHHNEQFF. Written as DNA, the CDR3 is TGTGCCAGCTCACCAGTTTCCCATCACAATGAGCAGTTCTTC.